These 7 T cell receptor beta chains were sequenced from one sample in a study of blood T cell repertoires in COVID-19. Method: immunoSEQ multiplex PCR; TCRdb's copy keeps in-frame clones and lacks some. The table shows fewer than 250,000 clones, with around four fifths occurring only once. What was sequenced was peripheral blood. Receptors originate from a woman older than 75 with COVID-19, enrolled during active disease.

The rearrangement joins TRBV5-1 to TRBJ2-7; 15 bases map to TRBD2. From germline, CDR1 is SGHRS and CDR2 YFSETQ. The V segment lost 4 bases and the J segment 6 bases; nucleotides outside the gene matches: 8. This CDR3 contains 16 residues. In nucleotides, the CDR3 is TGCGCCAGCAGCCCTAGGACTAGCGGGGGGGCCAGCGAGCAGTACTTC. It yields the protein CASSPRTSGGASEQYF.

A note on this clone: Other DNA sequences of this sample code for an identical CDR3. The chain recombines TRBV18 with TRBJ2-1; D is unclear. CDR3 length equals 13 residues. The ends were cut back, 0 bases at V and 6 bases at J, with 6 bases in the middle. Germline assignment: CDR1 KGHSH and CDR2 LQKENI. The CDR3 is CASSPPGANEQFF. The CDR3 bases are TGTGCCAGCTCACCACCGGGCGCCAATGAGCAGTTCTTC.

V is TRBV30 and J is TRBJ1-2; TRBD1 matches at 12 bases. V gave up 3 bases and J gave up 6 bases; unmatched junction bases: 5. This CDR3 has 14 residues. Looked up from germline, CDR1 is GTSNPN and CDR2 is SVGIG (reference sequence). The CDR3 sequence is CAWSRGQGADGYTF. The CDR3 nucleotides are TGTGCCTGGAGCCGGGGACAGGGGGCGGATGGCTACACCTTC.

The chain has TRBV19 and TRBJ1-5; the match to TRBD1 covers 9 bases. CDR1 LNHDA and CDR2 SQIVND come from the germline V gene (reference sequence). Unmatched junction bases numbered 9, after V lost 8 bases and J lost 7 bases. This CDR3 is 14 amino acids long. The CDR3 spells CASQQGAGWQPQHF. The CDR3 DNA reads as TGTGCCAGTCAACAGGGGGCAGGATGGCAGCCCCAGCATTTT.

The gene calls are TRBV7-2 and TRBJ2-7; D perhaps matches TRBD1 (6 bases). With 4 bases removed from V and 0 bases from J, the gap between germline ends came to 16 bases. This CDR3 comprises 16 residues. Germline V gives CDR1 SGHTA, CDR2 FQGNSA. The CDR3 sequence: CASSSPDRLYSYEQYF. CDR3 nucleotide sequence: TGTGCCAGCAGCTCCCCCGACAGGTTATACTCCTACGAGCAGTACTTC.

V gene TRBV7-2 combines with J gene TRBJ2-1; perhaps TRBD2 as D (5 bases). V was cut by 5 bases and J by 6 bases, with 8 bases left in between. The CDR3 has 12 residues. Germline assignment: CDR1 SGHTA and CDR2 FQGNSA. The CDR3 protein is CASSPGLNEQFF. CDR3 DNA: TGTGCCAGCAGCCCCGGACTCAATGAGCAGTTCTTC. The whole variable domain, filled in from reference TRBV7-2 and TRBJ2-1, reads GAGVSQSPSNKVTEKGKDVELRCDPISGHTALYWYRQSLGQGLEFLIYFQGNSAPDKSGLPSDRFSAERTGGSVSTLTIQRTQQEDSAVYLCASSPGLNEQFFGPGTRLTVL.

The chain's CDR3 is CASSYGELTEAFF. The CDR3, as DNA: TGTGCCAGCAGTTACGGGGAGTTGACTGAAGCTTTCTTT. The chain links TRBV6-5 to TRBJ1-1; D gene unclear. The CDR3 runs 13 residues. Germline CDR1 reads MNHEY; CDR2 reads SVGAGI. V dropped 2 bases and J dropped 5 bases, with 9 bases sitting between them.